The TCR beta chain under discussion was sequenced for a study of siplizumab effects on memory and regulatory T cells. CDR3 length equals 17 residues. With V trimmed by 3 bases and J by 5 bases, 13 bases remained unmatched. CDR1 SGHRS and CDR2 YFSETQ come from the germline V gene. Study conclusions and caveats: Naive versus memory phenotype went unassigned for roughly 80-96% of proliferating CD4+ or CD8+ clones. Memory cells seemed less diverse than naive T cells, which also seemed major contributors to the alloresponse. Treg-derived clones made up an average of approximately 64% of mappable alloreactive CD4+ clones with siplizumab and about 26% in controls.

In the case of this clone: Its target is not known.

Assays were performed on roughly 96,000 TCR templates per sample. Profiling relied on immunoSEQ multiplex PCR, and the TCRdb table lists in-frame clones only, not all of them. Of under 140,000 clones in the sample, roughly 92% were seen once. The sequenced sample consisted of CD4+ T cells sorted from blood. This sequence joins TRBV5-1 and TRBJ2-5; 10 bases line up with TRBD1. The receptor was isolated from a human donor in good health. The CDR3 region is CASSWSTLTGGAETQYF. As DNA, the CDR3 is TGCGCCAGCAGCTGGTCTACCCTGACAGGGGGCGCCGAGACCCAGTACTTC.